The 21 T cell receptor beta chains given below trace back to one sample, sequenced in a study of shared clonotypes between healthy human individuals. Clones were read by immunoSEQ multiplex PCR, and TCRdb kept only the in-frame ones, dropping some. Of some 2,500,000 clones detected, under 95% appear once; the ten largest clones hold approximately 0.39%. The sample comprised naive CD4+ T cells from PBMCs. Noted subset: CD45RA+ positively selected. These TCRs come from a man aged 18 to 29 in good health. Some clones in this sample may be carry-over from other donors' samples.

The chain combines TRBV19 with TRBJ1-3, with 7 bases identical to TRBD1. The V gene's germline CDR1 is LNHDA and CDR2 SQIVND (reference sequence). The V segment lost 7 bases and the J segment 0 bases; nucleotides outside the gene matches: 9. This CDR3 region has 16 residues. The CDR3 here is CASNPTGPHSGNTIYF. Written as DNA, the CDR3 is TGTGCCAGTAACCCGACAGGGCCCCACTCTGGAAACACCATATATTTT. Together with reference TRBV19 and TRBJ1-3, the CDR3 gives the full variable domain: DGGITQSPKYLFRKEGQNVTLSCEQNLNHDAMYWYRQDPGQGLRLIYYSQIVNDFQKGDIAEGYSVSREKKESFPLTVTSAQKNPTAFYLCASNPTGPHSGNTIYFGEGSWLTVV.

V gene TRBV28 combines with J gene TRBJ2-5; no clear D. Trimming left V 5 bases short and J 5 bases short, with 12 bases between. CDR3 length: 13 amino acids. Germline loops: CDR1 MDHEN, CDR2 SYDVKM. The CDR3 loop reads CASSATGRETQYF. CDR3 DNA: TGTGCCAGCAGTGCGACGGGTCGGGAGACCCAGTACTTC.

The table lists this clone with a count of one. V and J are TRBV2 and TRBJ2-5; either TRBD1 or TRBD2 may fit D (7 bases each). Germline CDR1 is SNHLY and CDR2 is FYNNEI. V lost 7 bases to trimming and J lost 1 base, with 13 bases between them. The CDR3 covers 14 residues. CDR3: CASTQGGAQETQYF. The DNA for the CDR3 is TGTGCCAGCACTCAGGGGGGGGCCCAAGAGACCCAGTACTTC.

The chain links TRBV7-9 to TRBJ2-5; no clear D. This CDR3 contains 14 residues. V was pared by 5 bases and J by 5 bases, with 15 bases between. Germline CDR1 SEHNR, CDR2 FQNEAQ (reference sequence). The CDR3 DNA reads TGTGCCAGCAGCCACTACGGCCTTCCGGAGACCCAGTACTTC. It yields the protein CASSHYGLPETQYF.

The rearrangement joins TRBV5-4 to TRBJ1-2; D is undetermined. V was shortened by 0 bases and J by 4 bases, with 10 bases between the two germline ends. This CDR3 is built from 14 residues. Germline CDR1 and CDR2: SGHNT and YYREEE (reference sequence). CDR3 DNA: TGTGCCAGCAGCTTGGTAGGAGAGGTCTATGGCTACACCTTC. This gives the protein CASSLVGEVYGYTF.

The chain links TRBV2 to TRBJ1-3; the D is unclear. Germline V gene data show CDR1 as SNHLY and CDR2 as FYNNEI. The V and J ends lost 4 bases and 3 bases respectively, with 10 bases between them. This CDR3 has 14 residues. The CDR3 reads CASSVAEIGNTIYF. In DNA, the CDR3 is TGTGCCAGCAGTGTAGCGGAAATTGGAAACACCATATATTTT. Supplemented by reference TRBV2 and TRBJ1-3, the full variable domain reads EPEVTQTPSHQVTQMGQEVILRCVPISNHLYFYWYRQILGQKVEFLVSFYNNEISEKSEIFDDQFSVERPDGSNFTLKIRSTKLEDSAMYFCASSVAEIGNTIYFGEGSWLTVV.

The chain is built from TRBV11-2 and TRBJ1-2; D uncertain. CDR3 size: 18 residues. Between the trimmed V and J ends, which lost 2 bases and 0 bases, there was a span of 19 bases. Germline CDR1 reads SGHAT; CDR2 reads FQNNGV. CDR3 in amino acids: CASSLLLDPYEANYGYTF. CDR3 in DNA: TGTGCCAGCAGCTTATTGTTGGACCCCTACGAAGCTAACTATGGCTACACCTTC.

The V call is TRBV7-8, the J call TRBJ1-2; possibly TRBD1 for D (6 bases). Germline V gene sequence: CDR1 SGHVS, CDR2 FQNEAQ. The V and J ends lost 3 bases and 0 bases respectively, with 23 bases between them. The length of the CDR3 is 19 residues. The DNA of the CDR3 is TGTGCCAGCAGCTTGGCCCGGGACCGTACAGGGAAGACTAACTATGGCTACACCTTC. It encodes CASSLARDRTGKTNYGYTF. The full variable domain, completed using reference TRBV7-8 and TRBJ1-2, is GAGVSQSPRYKVAKRGQDVALRCDPISGHVSLFWYQQALGQGPEFLTYFQNEAQLDKSGLPSDRFFAERPEGSVSTLKIQRTQQEDSAVYLCASSLARDRTGKTNYGYTFGSGTRLTVV.

The chain recombines TRBV10-3 with TRBJ1-4, with D possibly TRBD1 on 6 matching bases. The germline V and J ends were trimmed by 0 bases and 3 bases, with 14 bases remaining between them. The CDR3 spans 17 residues. CDR1 ENHRY and CDR2 SYGVKD come from the germline V gene. CDR3 amino acids: CAISESLGGWSNEKLFF. The CDR3 coding sequence is TGTGCCATCAGTGAGTCGCTGGGGGGCTGGTCTAATGAAAAACTGTTTTTT.

A word on this clone: Other nucleotide sequences in the sample specify the same CDR3. The chain recombines TRBV7-2 with TRBJ2-1; no clear D gene. V gave up 0 bases and J gave up 6 bases, with 6 bases separating them. Germline CDR1 SGHTA, CDR2 FQGNSA. The CDR3 is made up of 13 amino acids. This CDR3 reads CASSLAQGNEQFF. For the CDR3, the DNA is TGTGCCAGCAGCTTAGCGCAAGGCAATGAGCAGTTCTTC. Drawing the rest from reference TRBV7-2 and TRBJ2-1, the complete variable domain is GAGVSQSPSNKVTEKGKDVELRCDPISGHTALYWYRQSLGQGLEFLIYFQGNSAPDKSGLPSDRFSAERTGGSVSTLTIQRTQQEDSAVYLCASSLAQGNEQFFGPGTRLTVL.

The chain joins TRBV18 to TRBJ2-2, with TRBD2 matching 9 bases. The CDR3 is made up of 17 amino acids. V dropped 3 bases and J dropped 2; count of bases not matched to a gene: 7. The germline gives CDR1 KGHSH, CDR2 LQKENI. CDR3 DNA sequence: TGTGCCAGCTCACCCCCCAGCGGGAGGACAAACACCGGGGAGCTGTTTTTT. Its translation: CASSPPSGRTNTGELFF.

The rearrangement joins TRBV18 to TRBJ2-1; 9 nucleotides line up with TRBD1. Germline V lookup: CDR1 KGHSH, CDR2 LQKENI. The CDR3 runs to 15 residues. V lost 4 bases, J lost 4 bases, and 5 bases stayed unmatched. CDR3 sequence reads: CASSRGQGNYNEQFF. CDR3 DNA sequence: TGTGCCAGCTCACGGGGACAGGGCAATTACAATGAGCAGTTCTTC.

This clone was counted a single time. The V and J genes are TRBV28 and TRBJ1-5; 12 positions match TRBD1. Trimming cost V 7 bases and J 7 bases; bases outside gene matches: 8. Germline V gives CDR1 MDHEN, CDR2 SYDVKM. CDR3 size: 15 residues. CDR3 residues: CASTGTGGLPQPQHF. The CDR3 region has the DNA TGTGCCAGCACCGGGACAGGGGGCCTTCCGCAGCCCCAGCATTTT. Combining the CDR3 with reference TRBV28 and TRBJ1-5 gives the whole variable domain DVKVTQSSRYLVKRTGEKVFLECVQDMDHENMFWYRQDPGLGLRLIYFSYDVKMKEKGDIPEGYSVSREKKERFSLILESASTNQTSMYLCASTGTGGLPQPQHFGDGTRLSIL.

The genes are TRBV7-8 and TRBJ1-4; D gene ambiguous. CDR1 SGHVS and CDR2 FQNEAQ come from the germline V gene. The CDR3 runs 13 residues. V lost 5 bases, J lost 8 bases, and 12 bases lay in between. In DNA, the CDR3 is TGTGCCAGCAGCCTACGGACCTCCGAAAAACTGTTTTTT. Translating gives CASSLRTSEKLFF.

V usage is TRBV19 and J usage is TRBJ2-2; D is ambiguous. The CDR3 has 14 amino acids. The germline V and J ends were trimmed by 3 bases and 6 bases, with 11 bases remaining between them. In germline, CDR1 is LNHDA, CDR2 SQIVND (reference sequence). The CDR3 loop reads CASSISRVAGELFF. Written as DNA, the CDR3 is TGTGCCAGTAGTATTAGTCGGGTGGCCGGGGAGCTGTTTTTT.

The chain couples TRBV5-5 to TRBJ1-1; D gene uncertain. CDR3 length equals 15 residues. The germline CDR1 and CDR2 sequences are SGHKS and YYEKEE (reference sequence). Trimming shortened V by 0 bases and J by 1 base, and 10 bases separated the two germline ends. The DNA of the CDR3 is TGTGCCAGCAGCTTGGGGCCGCTCTGGAACACTGAAGCTTTCTTT. It codes for CASSLGPLWNTEAFF.

The chain joins TRBV7-7 to TRBJ2-7, with TRBD2 identical over 7 bases. The CDR3 covers 12 residues. From germline, CDR1 is SSHAT and CDR2 FNYEAQ (reference sequence). V dropped 5 bases and J dropped 7; count of bases not matched to a gene: 5. The CDR3 nucleotides read TGTGCCAGCAGCCACCCCGGGGGGGAGCAGTACTTC. Translation: CASSHPGGEQYF.

V and J are TRBV29-1 and TRBJ2-5; D remains unclear. The V gene lost 6 bases and the J gene lost 2 bases, with 7 bases spanning the gap. The CDR3 is made up of 11 amino acids. Germline loops: CDR1 SQVTM, CDR2 ANQGSEA. CDR3 DNA: TGCAGCGTGAAACGGCAAGAGACCCAGTACTTC. It is translated as CSVKRQETQYF.

The chain's CDR3 is CASSDRGPNEQFF. The CDR3 DNA reads as TGTGCCAGCAGTGATCGAGGACCCAATGAGCAGTTCTTC. The chain links TRBV25-1 to TRBJ2-1; the D is unclear. The germline CDR1 and CDR2 sequences are MGHDK and SYGVNS. The CDR3 sequence is 13 residues long. V was shortened by 3 bases and J by 6 bases, with 9 bases between the two germline ends.

This sequence joins TRBV6-6 and TRBJ2-7; D possibly corresponds to TRBD1 (6 bases). CDR1 MNHNY and CDR2 SVGAGI come from the germline V gene (reference sequence). V lost 2 bases and J 4 bases, leaving 15 bases between the germline ends. The CDR3 loop spans 15 amino acids. The CDR3 is CASSYGDQGWYEQYF. The CDR3 bases are TGTGCCAGCAGTTACGGGGATCAGGGGTGGTACGAGCAGTACTTC.

For the CDR3, the DNA is TGTGCCAGCAGTCCTGGGGGGGGCAAGTACGAGCAGTACTTC. It encodes CASSPGGGKYEQYF. V and J are TRBV27 and TRBJ2-7; D is possibly TRBD2 (7 bases). Germline CDR1 and CDR2: MNHEY and SMNVEV (reference sequence). The CDR3 sequence is 14 residues long. Trimming shortened V by 5 bases and J by 4 bases, and 15 bases separated the two germline ends.